This record looks at one TCR beta chain sequence and its context. This clone was counted only a few times. Its antigen specificity is not known. Base qualities are not recorded, but no much larger clone differs from it by a single base. Using the deep immunoSEQ assay, TCR CDR3 regions were amplified from genomic DNA by multiplex PCR. Extracted genomic DNA from each cell subset was spread evenly across all wells of several immunoSEQ 96-well plates, with each plate serving as a replicate. Each replicate PCR for sorted subsets received around 210 ng genomic DNA, equal to tens of thousands of T cell genomes. Purified libraries were measured with a Qubit 3.0 fluorometer, size-checked on a Bioanalyzer 2100, and measured again with the KAPA Library Quantification kit. Every immunoSEQ 96-well plate was sequenced on a dedicated single-read 150-cycle Illumina NextSeq 550 flow cell. As for the authors' bioinformatics: Because the immunoSEQ output held only junctional sequences and lacked quality scores, the filtering could not match the filtering applied to full-length reads. Sequences were annotated with PyIR, a Python wrapper for IgBLAST v1.9, and V/J genes and CDR3 were assigned using IMGT germline references. Reads were filtered out if the reads had weak V/J assignments (E-value above 1e-6), no CDR3, stop codons, out-of-frame junctions, or ambiguous translated residues. V3J clonotypes were defined by identical inferred V gene, J gene, and CDR3 amino acid sequence. The percentage overlap between two repertoires was calculated by dividing the number of shared unique clonotypes by the size of the smaller repertoire. RTK rarefaction, the Chao1 estimator, and Recon v2.1 estimates of unobserved clonotypes were used to assess repertoire richness. OLGA was used to compute generation probabilities for all TCRbeta clonotypes that the gDNA method yielded from four donors. TCRdb carries this immuneACCESS record with in-frame sequences only. Its versions omit some clonotypes, under half of them owing to an unresolved V gene in the studies checked, with the rest unexplained. D and trimming were read from the DNA, whereas the V and J calls and clone size are those reported in that table. This sample gives 1.4 million to 1.5 million clones in total; roughly 97% of them show up just once. The ten largest clonotypes hold roughly 1.1% of the sample.

The data stem from a study of shared clonotypes between healthy human individuals (dated by TCRdb to 2019 to 2021). For context, the study as a whole: Three men and two women, aged 18 to 49 years, made up the cohort. Each donor's leukapheresis produced roughly between roughly 0.85 and 10 billion PBMCs. Per donor, three plates each were used for CD4 naive and CD4 memory, two for CD8 naive, and one for CD8 memory. To estimate repertoire size and how much clonotypes are shared between individuals, the study performed deep sequencing of blood TCR repertoires from a handful of healthy adults. To increase sequencing depth and limit assay-specific biases, TCR repertoire library preparation and sequencing were carried out by different laboratories using diverse techniques. General study outcomes and caveats: Pairwise subsampling indicated that sequencing depth was expected to affect the degree of clonotype sharing among donors. When a handful of donors were compared, the shared fraction of clonotypes was roughly 5% for naive CD4, approximately 3.5% for naive CD8, more than 2% for memory CD4, and 0.35% to 0.4% for memory CD8. Because the study included a small number of donors, the genetic and exposure-history diversity represented was limited. Even with the large sequencing depth, rarefaction of the sorted-subset datasets indicated that sequencing was incomplete. Larger estimated clonotype richness was generally found for naive subsets than for memory subsets. Compared with non-shared clonotypes, the clonotypes found in all four sorted-subset donors had higher generation probabilities. Sampling was restricted to blood, and TCR repertoires in tissue are likely to differ from TCR repertoires in blood.

The donors were healthy, HIV-negative adults who had no recently reported acute infections or vaccinations. Only Caucasian adults living in Nashville, Tennessee, USA were represented among the donors. CD4+ T cells were enriched through magnetic negative selection, after which naive cells were positively selected on CD45RA and the remaining negative fraction served as the memory subset. After blood collection by leukapheresis, PBMCs were isolated using Ficoll-Histopaque density gradient centrifugation and then cryopreserved in the vapor phase of liquid nitrogen. Analytical flow cytometry was used to check the purity and quantity of each magnetically sorted T cell population. Genomic DNA was isolated from every sorted fraction and measured by UV absorbance on a Nanodrop 2000c. Sequenced: naive CD4+ T cells sorted from blood. The cell subset or site label, as the study defines it: CD45RA+ positively selected. The source is a young man in good health.

DNA sequence: TGTGCCAGCAGTTTCTGGCGTAACACCGGGGAGCTGTTTTTT. Its amino acids are CASSFWRNTGELFF. The rearranged segments are TRBV27 and TRBJ2-2; the D gene assignment is ambiguous. From the cysteine through the phenylalanine, the CDR3 covers 14 amino acids. Only the CDR3 DNA stays, 42 bases, in frame from base 1. CDR1 and CDR2 are drawn from the germline V gene (reference sequence): MNHEY, SMNVEV. V is cut by 3 bases and J by 2 bases, and the space between the germline ends is 7 bases.